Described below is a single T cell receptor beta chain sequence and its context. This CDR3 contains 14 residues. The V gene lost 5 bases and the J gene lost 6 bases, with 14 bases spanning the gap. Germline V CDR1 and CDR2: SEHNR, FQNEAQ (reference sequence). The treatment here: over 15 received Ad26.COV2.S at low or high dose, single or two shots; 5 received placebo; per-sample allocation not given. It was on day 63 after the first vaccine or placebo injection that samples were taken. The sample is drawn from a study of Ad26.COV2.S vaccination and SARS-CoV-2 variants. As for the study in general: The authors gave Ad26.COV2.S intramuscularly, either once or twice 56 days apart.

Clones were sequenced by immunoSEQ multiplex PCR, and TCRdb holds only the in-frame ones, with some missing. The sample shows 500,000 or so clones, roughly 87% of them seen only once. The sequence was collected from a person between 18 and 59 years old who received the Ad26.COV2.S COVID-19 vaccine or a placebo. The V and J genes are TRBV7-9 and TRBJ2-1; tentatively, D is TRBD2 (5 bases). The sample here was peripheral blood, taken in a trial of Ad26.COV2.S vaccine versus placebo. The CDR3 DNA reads TGTGCCAGCAGCCGCTCCGGCGGGCTCAATGAGCAGTTCTTC. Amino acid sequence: CASSRSGGLNEQFF.